A selection of T cell receptor beta chains follows, all from one sample in a study of vaccination and CD4 T cells after COVID-19. TCRdb passed the PCR reads through MiXCR, listing each CDR3 protein once. The table includes roughly 20,000 distinct CDR3 sequences, 60% detected once. The specimen was CD4+ T cells from blood, collected after SARS-CoV-2 vaccination. These receptors were taken from a human donor who had recovered from COVID-19. Each CDR3 is given with its conserved first and last residue. D genes are given only for firm matches. Only some rows state a clone size, as once, few, many or a class for expanded clones.

>TRBJ1-6|few|TRBD1|TRBV6-1
TGTGCCAGCACGGTGTTGGGACAGGGCACTTCACCCCTCCACTTT
CASTVLGQGTSPLHF
>TRBJ2-7|-|-|TRBV28
TGTGCCAGCAGTACAGGGAATGTCGACGAGCAGTACTTC
CASSTGNVDEQYF
>TRBJ2-5|once|-|TRBV10-3
TGTGCCATCAGTGAGTCCGACCGGGACGGTCGAGAGACCCAGTACTTC
CAISESDRDGRETQYF
>TRBJ2-5|-|TRBD2|TRBV27
TGTGCCAGCAGTATACTAGCGGGAGCGGTAGAGACCCAGTACTTC
CASSILAGAVETQYF
>TRBJ2-7|-|-|TRBV29-1
TGCAGCGTTGAAGGGCAGGGGCAATACGAGCAGTACTTC
CSVEGQGQYEQYF
>TRBJ2-5|once|-|TRBV20-1
TGCAGTGCTGACCATAGGACAGCGCATCCCGGGAACCAGTACTTC
CSADHRTAHPGNQYF
>TRBJ2-3|-|-|TRBV7-2
TGTGCCAGCAGGTACACTAGCTCTCCCACAGATACGCAGTATTTT
CASRYTSSPTDTQYF
>TRBJ1-2|few|-|TRBV6-5
TGTGCCAGCAGTTACTCGTTTAGGGAGGGGTCGCGGGGCTACACCTTC
CASSYSFREGSRGYTF
>TRBJ2-3|few|TRBD2|TRBV7-2
TGTGCCAGCAGATCTGGTAGCGGGAGCACAGATACGCAGTATTTT
CASRSGSGSTDTQYF
>TRBJ2-2|once|-|TRBV28
TGTGCCAGCAGTTCTCCCTACGGACAATCAACCGGGGAGCTGTTTTTT
CASSSPYGQSTGELFF
>TRBJ2-2|-|-|TRBV19
TGTGCCAGTAGTACCGGACGTGGGGAGCTGTTTTTT
CASSTGRGELFF
>TRBJ2-3|once|-|TRBV2
TGTGCCAGCAAGGGGAGTAGCACAGATACGCAGTATTTT
CASKGSSTDTQYF
>TRBJ2-5|-|-|TRBV19
TGTGCCAGTAGAGGACGGCCCGGGTTGGAGACCCAGTACTTC
CASRGRPGLETQYF
>TRBJ1-2|-|TRBD1|TRBV7-9
TGTGCCAGCAGCTCTCCGGGACAGGCGAACTATGGCTACACCTTC
CASSSPGQANYGYTF
>TRBJ1-2|-|-|TRBV2
TGTGCCAGCAGTGATTGGGGGCGCAATGGCTACACCTTC
CASSDWGRNGYTF
>TRBJ1-2|-|-|TRBV28
TGTGCCAGCAGTCTCTCTCGGGGGCCGAGAAGGCCAGGCTATGGCTACACCTTC
CASSLSRGPRRPGYGYTF
>TRBJ1-1|-|-|TRBV7-3
TGTGCCAGCTACCCATATCAGAGGAACGGATTGGCTTTCTTT
CASYPYQRNGLAFF
>TRBJ1-2|-|-|TRBV7-2
TGTGCCAGCAGCTCCATACAGGGTAACTATGGCTACACCTTC
CASSSIQGNYGYTF
>TRBJ2-7|-|-|TRBV19
TGTGCCAGTAGCCCCTCGAAGGCTCCCTACGAGCAGTACTTC
CASSPSKAPYEQYF
>TRBJ1-2|-|-|TRBV12-3/TRBV12-4
TGTGCCAGCAGTTACTACAGCAAAAGCTACACCTTC
CASSYYSKSYTF
>TRBJ1-1|-|-|TRBV7-2
TGTGCCAGCAGCTCCATAAATATAGGGAACACTGAAGCTTTCTTT
CASSSINIGNTEAFF
>TRBJ2-1|-|TRBD2|TRBV12-3/TRBV12-4
TGTGCCAGCAGAAGGAGCGGGGGCTCCTACAATGAGCAGTTCTTC
CASRRSGGSYNEQFF
>TRBJ1-1|once|TRBD1|TRBV27
TGTGCCAGCAGTTTCAGTCGGGACAGGGCGGACACTGAAGCTTTCTTT
CASSFSRDRADTEAFF
>TRBJ1-5|-|-|TRBV6-5
TGTGCCAGCAGTTACTCGATCCAGGGAGGGCATTTT
CASSYSIQGGHF
>TRBJ1-2|-|-|TRBV6-1
TGTGCCAGCAGCCCCGGTGGCCGGAGGCCTTCGGAGTCCCATCGCTACACCTTC
CASSPGGRRPSESHRYTF
>TRBJ2-7|-|-|TRBV7-6
TGTGCCAGCAGCTTAGAAGATGAGCAGTACTTC
CASSLEDEQYF
>TRBJ2-5|-|TRBD2|TRBV12-3/TRBV12-4
TGTGCCAGCAGTTTTAGCGGGAGGCAAGAGACCCAGTACTTC
CASSFSGRQETQYF
>TRBJ2-2|once|TRBD2|TRBV7-2
TGTGCCAGCAGCTTGGGGGGGAGCCGAAGGGAGCTGTTTTTT
CASSLGGSRRELFF
>TRBJ1-1|-|-|TRBV20-1
TGCAGTAGGGGGAGGGTTAACACTGAAGCTTTCTTT
CSRGRVNTEAFF
>TRBJ1-2|few|-|TRBV12-3/TRBV12-4
TGTGCCAGCAGCCAGGCAAACTATGGCTACACCTTC
CASSQANYGYTF
>TRBJ2-2|-|-|TRBV25-1
TGTGCCAGCAGTGAGGCAGGGCAGACCGGGGAGCTGTTTTTT
CASSEAGQTGELFF